The rows below give T cell receptor beta chains drawn from one sample of a study of blood T cell repertoires in COVID-19. TCRdb's table, derived via immunoSEQ multiplex PCR, lists solely in-frame clones and lacks some. The profile shows approximately 300,000 clones, 85% to 95% of them singletons. The sequenced sample consisted of PBMCs or T cells enriched from blood (not recorded which). Receptors originate from a woman between 25 and 40 years old who had been exposed to COVID-19. Both conserved end residues are part of each CDR3. D genes are given only for firm matches. Clone size, where shown, is once, few, many, or a class for clones that have expanded.

cdr3_nt,cdr3_aa,j_call,d_call,v_call,clone_size
TGTGCCAGCAGCCCAGCAGGAACTAATGAAAAACTGTTTTTT,CASSPAGTNEKLFF,TRBJ1-4,NA,TRBV6-5,NA
TGTGCCAGCAGCTTAGCTTGGCGGGGGGCCAAAAACATTCAGTACTTC,CASSLAWRGAKNIQYF,TRBJ2-4,TRBD2,TRBV7-8,NA
TGCGCCAGCAGCCAAGGCCCCCAGTCTCAATACGAGCAGTACTTC,CASSQGPQSQYEQYF,TRBJ2-7,NA,TRBV4-1,NA
TGTGCCAGCAGTTTAGGGCAGAACTATGGCTACACCTTC,CASSLGQNYGYTF,TRBJ1-2,NA,TRBV28,once
TGTGCCAGCAGCTTAACTAGCGGGTACAATGAGCAGTTCTTC,CASSLTSGYNEQFF,TRBJ2-1,TRBD2,TRBV5-4,NA
TGTGCCAGCAGCAGGGACATTACGTACTCCTACGAGCAGTACTTC,CASSRDITYSYEQYF,TRBJ2-7,NA,TRBV6-5,NA
TGTGCCAGCAGTTACTCAGAGGGTGGTGGCTACACCTTC,CASSYSEGGGYTF,TRBJ1-2,NA,TRBV6-5,NA
TGTGCCAGCTCACCTCGGACAGGGAGAATGAACACTGAAGCTTTCTTT,CASSPRTGRMNTEAFF,TRBJ1-1,TRBD1,TRBV18,NA
TGTGCCAGCAGATCGACGGCAGGTGAGCAGTTCTTC,CASRSTAGEQFF,TRBJ2-1,NA,TRBV6-4,NA
TGTGCCAGCAGCTTGACGACAGGGTGGACAGATACGCAGTATTTT,CASSLTTGWTDTQYF,TRBJ2-3,TRBD1,TRBV5-6,NA
TGCAGCGTTCGTGGAGGACTAGCGGGGGGGAAGGAGACCCAGTACTTC,CSVRGGLAGGKETQYF,TRBJ2-5,TRBD2,TRBV29-1,NA
TGTGCCAGCAGCGTAGCCGCGGGACAGGGGAGCTCCTACGAGCAGTACTTC,CASSVAAGQGSSYEQYF,TRBJ2-7,TRBD1,TRBV9,NA
TGTGCCAGCAGCCAAGGGGGGCGCGGTGGCTACACCTTC,CASSQGGRGGYTF,TRBJ1-2,NA,TRBV3-1/TRBV3-2,NA
TGTGCCAGCAGCTTGTGGCAGGTACCCTCTGGAAACACCATATATTTT,CASSLWQVPSGNTIYF,TRBJ1-3,NA,TRBV5-5,NA
TGCGCCAGCAGCCAAGGGGGGGGCCTCTCTGGAAACACCATATATTTT,CASSQGGGLSGNTIYF,TRBJ1-3,NA,TRBV4-3,once
TGTGCCAGCAGCCAAGACCCCAGCGGGGGGTCAATCGAGCAGTACTTC,CASSQDPSGGSIEQYF,TRBJ2-7,TRBD2,TRBV4-2,NA
TGTGCCACCAGTGATTTCACAACCGGGACTAGCGACCAAGAGACCCAGTACTTC,CATSDFTTGTSDQETQYF,TRBJ2-5,TRBD2,TRBV24-1,NA
TGCGCCAGCAGCTTGGGGGGACAGAGCTCCTATAATTCACCCCTCCACTTT,CASSLGGQSSYNSPLHF,TRBJ1-6,TRBD1,TRBV5-1,NA
TGTGCCATCAGTGAGTCGACGCAGGGGAACTATGGCTACACCTTC,CAISESTQGNYGYTF,TRBJ1-2,NA,TRBV10-3,NA
TGCGCCAGCAGCCAAGACCTAGGGGGCTTTGAAAAACTGTTTTTT,CASSQDLGGFEKLFF,TRBJ1-4,TRBD1,TRBV4-1,NA
TGCGCCAGCAGTTCCTCGGTTGGGCCTGGCAATGAGCAGTTCTTC,CASSSSVGPGNEQFF,TRBJ2-1,NA,TRBV5-1,NA
TGCAGTGCTACCCGGACAGATACGCAGTATTTT,CSATRTDTQYF,TRBJ2-3,NA,TRBV20-1,NA
TGTGCCAGCAGCTGGACAGGGGGAAATGGCTACACCTTC,CASSWTGGNGYTF,TRBJ1-2,TRBD1,TRBV3-1/TRBV3-2,once
TGCGCCAGCAGCGCCGGGACAGCGAACACCGGGGAGCTGTTTTTT,CASSAGTANTGELFF,TRBJ2-2,TRBD1,TRBV5-1,NA
TGTGCCTGGAGGCTGATTGACAGGGATAATTCACCCCTCCACTTT,CAWRLIDRDNSPLHF,TRBJ1-6,TRBD1,TRBV30,NA
TGCGCCAGCAGCCATTTAGGGGGCCTAAACTATGGCTACACCTTC,CASSHLGGLNYGYTF,TRBJ1-2,TRBD1,TRBV4-3,once
TGTGCCAGCAAATACAGTACTAACACTGAAGCTTTCTTT,CASKYSTNTEAFF,TRBJ1-1,NA,TRBV6-5,NA
TGTGCCAGCAGCTTAGGCGACAGGATTAATGAAAAACTGTTTTTT,CASSLGDRINEKLFF,TRBJ1-4,NA,TRBV7-2,NA
TGTGCCAGTAGTCCAGGGACAGTTTACAATGAGCAGTTCTTC,CASSPGTVYNEQFF,TRBJ2-1,TRBD1,TRBV19,NA
TGTGCCAGCAGCCAAGCCCAGGGTCTCTATGGCTACACCTTC,CASSQAQGLYGYTF,TRBJ1-2,NA,TRBV3-1/TRBV3-2,few
TGTGCCAGCAGCCTCTATGAGACCCAGTACTTC,CASSLYETQYF,TRBJ2-5,NA,TRBV3-1/TRBV3-2,NA
TGCGCCAGCAGCTTGGGGTCGAGCTCCTATAATTCACCCCTCCACTTT,CASSLGSSSYNSPLHF,TRBJ1-6,NA,TRBV5-1,NA
TGTGCCAGCAGCGTGTCGGTCAGGGGTTCGGATTCACCCCTCCACTTT,CASSVSVRGSDSPLHF,TRBJ1-6,NA,TRBV9,NA
TGCGCCAGCAGCCGGACTAGCGGAGGCTACAATGAGCAGTTCTTC,CASSRTSGGYNEQFF,TRBJ2-1,TRBD2,TRBV5-1,NA
TGTGCCAGCAGCGTATCTAGCGGGGGTCGCGAGCAGTACTTC,CASSVSSGGREQYF,TRBJ2-7,TRBD2,TRBV9,NA
TGTGCCAGCAGCCAAGCTACTAGCGGGGGATCAGATACGCAGTATTTT,CASSQATSGGSDTQYF,TRBJ2-3,TRBD2,TRBV3-1/TRBV3-2,NA
TGTGCCAGCAGTGAATTGATCGGGGGGTACATCCACGAGACCCAGTACTTC,CASSELIGGYIHETQYF,TRBJ2-5,TRBD2,TRBV6-1,NA
TGTGCCAGCAGCTCCGGGGTTTATAATTCACCCCTCCACTTT,CASSSGVYNSPLHF,TRBJ1-6,NA,TRBV7-2,NA
TGTGCCAGCAGCCTAAGACAGGATCAGCCCCAGCATTTT,CASSLRQDQPQHF,TRBJ1-5,NA,TRBV7-2,NA
TGTGCCAGCACCAACGACAGGGGGGCGGTCTACACCCACGGCTACACCTTC,CASTNDRGAVYTHGYTF,TRBJ1-2,TRBD1,TRBV7-9,NA
TGTGCCACCAGTGATACTCAGGGAGGTACTCGGGAGACCCAGTACTTC,CATSDTQGGTRETQYF,TRBJ2-5,NA,TRBV24-1,NA
TGTGCCAGCCAAAGAGCGGGGGGCCCAAATACGCAGTATTTT,CASQRAGGPNTQYF,TRBJ2-3,TRBD2,TRBV2,NA
TGTGCCAGCAGTCAAGGGGAGGATCAGCCCCAGCATTTT,CASSQGEDQPQHF,TRBJ1-5,NA,TRBV5-4,NA
TGTGCCAGCAGCCCAGCAGGGGAATCTATGAACACTGAAGCTTTCTTT,CASSPAGESMNTEAFF,TRBJ1-1,NA,TRBV11-2,NA